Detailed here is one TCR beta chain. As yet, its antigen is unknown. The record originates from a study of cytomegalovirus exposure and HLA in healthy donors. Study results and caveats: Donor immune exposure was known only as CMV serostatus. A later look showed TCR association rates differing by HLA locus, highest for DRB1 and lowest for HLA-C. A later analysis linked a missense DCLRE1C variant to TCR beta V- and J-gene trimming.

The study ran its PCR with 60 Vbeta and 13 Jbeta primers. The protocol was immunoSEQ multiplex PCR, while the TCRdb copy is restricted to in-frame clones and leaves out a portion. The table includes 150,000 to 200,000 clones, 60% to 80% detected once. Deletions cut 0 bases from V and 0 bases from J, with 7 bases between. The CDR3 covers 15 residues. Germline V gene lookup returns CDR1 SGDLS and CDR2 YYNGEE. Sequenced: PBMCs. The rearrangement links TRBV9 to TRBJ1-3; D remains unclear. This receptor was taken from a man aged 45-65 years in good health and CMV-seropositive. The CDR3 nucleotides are TGTGCCAGCAGCGTAGGAACAGTCTCTGGAAACACCATATATTTT. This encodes CASSVGTVSGNTIYF. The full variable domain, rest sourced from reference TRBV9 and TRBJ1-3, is DSGVTQTPKHLITATGQRVTLRCSPRSGDLSVYWYQQSLDQGLQFLIQYYNGEERAKGNILERFSAQQFPDLHSELNLSSLELGDSALYFCASSVGTVSGNTIYFGEGSWLTVV.